What follows are 26 T cell receptor beta chains derived from one specimen sequenced in a study of T cell responses to AZD1222 COVID-19 vaccine. Clones were sequenced by immunoSEQ multiplex PCR, and TCRdb holds only the in-frame ones, with some missing. Here the sample spans 110,000 to 150,000 clones, around nine tenths being singletons. The source was peripheral blood, collected on day 0 of AZD1222 vaccination. The receptors derive from an adult in good health.

J is TRBJ2-1 and V is TRBV11-2; D may match TRBD1 or TRBD2 (5 bases each). This CDR3 region has 19 residues. In germline, CDR1 is SGHAT, CDR2 FQNNGV. V was clipped by 2 bases and J by 0 bases, with 20 bases between them. CDR3 DNA sequence: TGTGCCAGCAGCTTAAGCAGCGGAGGCAGGGTAGGCTCCTACAATGAGCAGTTCTTC. Its translation is CASSLSSGGRVGSYNEQFF.

This sequence joins TRBV28 and TRBJ2-1; the D gene is possibly TRBD2 (6 bases). In germline, CDR1 is MDHEN, CDR2 SYDVKM. The CDR3 is 15 residues long. V was pared by 3 bases and J by 6 bases, with 15 bases between. The CDR3 nucleotides are TGTGCCAGCAGTTTCCTCGGTAGCGGACCCAATGAGCAGTTCTTC. As protein: CASSFLGSGPNEQFF.

The rearrangement links TRBV29-1 to TRBJ2-7; 10 nucleotides agree with TRBD1. The CDR3 loop spans 15 amino acids. Trimming cost V 4 bases and J 2 bases; bases outside gene matches: 8. Germline CDR1 and CDR2: SQVTM and ANQGSEA. DNA for the CDR3: TGCAGCGTTGGCCCCGGGACAGGGGCTCCCTACGAGCAGTACTTC. Encoded protein: CSVGPGTGAPYEQYF.

To note about this clone: One junction end disagrees with the germline gene, perhaps due to a read error. The J gene is TRBJ2-3, the V gene TRBV6-5; no reliable D call. The CDR3 totals 14 residues. Germline assignment: CDR1 MNHEY and CDR2 SVGAGI. The CDR3 DNA follows: TGTGCCAGCAGTGACTCTTCTCGCACAGATACGCAGTATTTT. Its translation is CASSDSSRTDTQYF.

This chain connects TRBV3-1 (or the pseudogene TRBV3-2) to TRBJ1-2; 7 bases agree with TRBD1. Trimming at V came to 6 bases and at J to 5 bases, leaving 6 bases not matched to a gene. Germline V gene data show CDR1 as LGHDT and CDR2 as YNNKEL (reference sequence). The CDR3 is 13 residues long. The CDR3 protein is CASSKRDRYGYTF. The CDR3 nucleotides are TGTGCCAGCAGTAAAAGGGACAGATATGGCTACACCTTC.

This sequence joins TRBV7-8 and TRBJ1-2; possible D gene TRBD1, 5 bases. The CDR3 is 14 amino acids. The V and J ends lost 5 bases and 2 bases respectively, with 12 bases between them. CDR1 and CDR2 (germline): SGHVS, FQNEAQ. CDR3 sequence: CASSPRQSNYGYTF. The DNA of the CDR3 is TGTGCCAGCAGCCCCAGACAGAGCAACTATGGCTACACCTTC.

This clone was detected a few times. This rearrangement joins TRBV28 to TRBJ1-6, with 9 positions matching TRBD1. Losses at the gene ends were 5 bases for V and 5 bases for J; bases not matched to a gene: 13. Germline V lookup: CDR1 MDHEN, CDR2 SYDVKM. The CDR3 runs to 18 residues. CDR3 nucleotides: TGTGCCAGCAGTCCAACAGGGGGCGACCTGATGGATAATTCACCCCTCCACTTT. Amino acid sequence: CASSPTGGDLMDNSPLHF.

The V call is TRBV3-1 (or the pseudogene TRBV3-2), the J call TRBJ2-2; D gene uncertain. Germline loops: CDR1 LGHDT, CDR2 YNNKEL (reference sequence). V was pared by 3 bases and J by 5 bases, with 1 base between. The CDR3 extends over 11 amino acids. Written as DNA, the CDR3 is TGTGCCAGCAGCCAGACCGGGGAGCTGTTTTTT. It yields the protein CASSQTGELFF.

This chain joins TRBV5-8 and TRBJ1-1; tentative D call: TRBD1 (6 bases). This CDR3 has 14 residues. Germline CDR1 is SGHTS and CDR2 is YDEGEE. V lost 1 base and J lost 4, with 11 bases in between. The chain's CDR3 is CASSLSWGATEAFF. CDR3 sequence (DNA): TGTGCCAGCAGCTTGTCATGGGGGGCCACTGAAGCTTTCTTT.

The gene calls are TRBV6-5 and TRBJ2-6; D uncertain. The V and J ends lost 9 bases and 3 bases respectively, with 12 bases between them. The CDR3 runs 14 residues. Looked up from germline, CDR1 is MNHEY and CDR2 is SVGAGI. CDR3 loop: CASRTVGGANVLTF. The CDR3 DNA is TGTGCCAGTAGAACAGTCGGTGGGGCCAACGTCCTGACTTTC.

This chain connects TRBV19 to TRBJ1-2; 9 nucleotides match TRBD1. Trimming removed 3 bases from V and 2 bases from J; junction bases left unmatched: 7. CDR1 LNHDA and CDR2 SQIVND come from the germline V gene (reference sequence). This CDR3 has 16 residues. DNA for the CDR3: TGTGCCAGTAGTATCAGGACAGGGGCTCCAAACTATGGCTACACCTTC. Protein: CASSIRTGAPNYGYTF.

The chain employs TRBV19 and TRBJ1-1; 8 nucleotides agree with TRBD1. CDR1 and CDR2 (germline): LNHDA, SQIVND (reference sequence). After removal of 5 bases from V and 0 bases from J, the junction contained 2 bases not matched to a gene. The CDR3 sequence is 14 residues long. The CDR3 reads CASSLRGLNTEAFF. CDR3 coding DNA: TGTGCCAGTAGTCTCAGGGGGCTGAACACTGAAGCTTTCTTT.

In its sample, this clone was seen once. The CDR3 region is CASSRTSGETQYF. Here the CDR3 DNA reads TGTGCCAGCAGCCGGACTAGCGGGGAGACCCAGTACTTC. This chain connects TRBV11-2 to TRBJ2-5, with 11 bases lining up with TRBD2. The CDR3 contains 13 residues. Germline assignment: CDR1 SGHAT and CDR2 FQNNGV. The ends lost 5 bases at V and 5 bases at J; junction bases unmatched: 1.

Only one count was recorded for this clone. The rearrangement uses TRBV19 and TRBJ2-2; no reliable D call. The CDR3 consists of 14 residues. Trimming shortened V by 1 base and J by 5 bases, and 8 bases separated the two germline ends. Germline V gene sequence: CDR1 LNHDA, CDR2 SQIVND (reference sequence). The CDR3 DNA reads as TGTGCCAGTAGTATAGGTGCTCGGACCGGGGAGCTGTTTTTT. It codes for CASSIGARTGELFF. The whole variable domain, filled in from reference TRBV19 and TRBJ2-2, reads DGGITQSPKYLFRKEGQNVTLSCEQNLNHDAMYWYRQDPGQGLRLIYYSQIVNDFQKGDIAEGYSVSREKKESFPLTVTSAQKNPTAFYLCASSIGARTGELFFGEGSRLTVL.

The rearrangement links TRBV3-1 (or the pseudogene TRBV3-2) to TRBJ2-1; 8 bases map to TRBD2. Germline V gene lookup returns CDR1 LGHDT and CDR2 YNNKEL (reference sequence). V shed 4 bases, J shed 7 bases, and the junction held 9 bases outside the gene matches. The CDR3 extends over 15 amino acids. The CDR3 DNA sequence: TGTGCCAGCAGCCGTCTCAGCGGGAGTCCGAATGAGCAGTTCTTC. Translation gives CASSRLSGSPNEQFF.

This chain connects TRBV19 to TRBJ1-6, with 8 bases lining up with TRBD1. Germline V gene data show CDR1 as LNHDA and CDR2 as SQIVND (reference sequence). V dropped 3 bases and J dropped 7; count of bases not matched to a gene: 2. This CDR3 is 14 amino acids long. CDR3 sequence: CASSIDRGNSPLHF. In DNA, the CDR3 is TGTGCCAGTAGTATCGACAGGGGAAATTCACCCCTCCACTTT.

The chain is built from TRBV27 and TRBJ2-3; D is unclear. V dropped 4 bases and J dropped 8 bases, with 13 bases sitting between them. This CDR3 region has 13 residues. The germline V gene has CDR1 MNHEY and CDR2 SMNVEV (reference sequence). The CDR3 region is CASSWSPKVTQYF. In DNA, the CDR3 is TGTGCCAGCAGTTGGTCGCCTAAGGTTACGCAGTATTTT.

This clone has a single count. The chain is built from TRBV12-2 and TRBJ2-1; the listed D gene, TRBD2, was not tested against the DNA. TRBV12-2 is noted as a pseudogene. The CDR3 spans 16 residues. CDR3 DNA: TGTGCAAGCCCGCGACGGGCGGGAGGGCCGCACAATGAGCAGTTCTTC. Encoded protein: CASPRRAGGPHNEQFF.

This CDR3 reads CASSLASSVGETQYF. The CDR3 DNA sequence: TGTGCCAGCAGCTTGGCCAGTTCCGTAGGAGAGACCCAGTACTTC. The chain has TRBV5-5 and TRBJ2-5; no clear D. The CDR3 contains 15 residues. Germline CDR1 SGHKS, CDR2 YYEKEE (reference sequence). The V end lost 0 bases, the J end lost 4 bases, and 13 bases lay between the germline ends.

This chain joins TRBV7-8 and TRBJ2-1; 12 positions match TRBD2. There are 18 residues in the CDR3. Germline CDR1 SGHVS, CDR2 FQNEAQ. With V trimmed by 3 bases and J by 8 bases, 14 bases remained unmatched. The CDR3 loop reads CASSFGLAGLLGFYEQFF. CDR3 nucleotides: TGTGCCAGCAGCTTTGGACTAGCGGGACTTCTTGGGTTTTATGAGCAGTTCTTC.

The chain uses TRBV5-1 and TRBJ2-1; the match to TRBD2 covers 11 bases. The CDR3 covers 14 residues. Trimming cost V 1 base and J 7 bases; bases outside gene matches: 1. The germline CDR1 and CDR2 sequences are SGHRS and YFSETQ. CDR3: CASSLLAGGNEQFF. The CDR3, as DNA: TGCGCCAGCAGCTTGCTAGCGGGAGGTAATGAGCAGTTCTTC.

This clone was counted only a few times. V is TRBV6-2 or TRBV6-3 and J is TRBJ2-1; 7 bases align to TRBD2. With 2 bases clipped from V and 4 bases from J, the junction kept 8 bases outside the gene matches. Germline CDR1 reads MNHEY; CDR2 reads SVGEGT. This CDR3 has 16 residues. As DNA, the CDR3 is TGTGCCAGCAGTTACCCCCCGGGCGGGAGTTACAATGAGCAGTTCTTC. Protein sequence: CASSYPPGGSYNEQFF.

This chain connects TRBV6-5 to TRBJ2-7, with 8 bases lining up with TRBD2. The CDR3 totals 13 residues. Trimming took 6 bases from V and 4 from J; bases not matched to a gene: 5. Germline CDR1 is MNHEY and CDR2 is SVGAGI. CDR3 in amino acids: CASSPAGEYEQYF. The CDR3 DNA is TGTGCCAGCAGCCCAGCGGGAGAGTACGAGCAGTACTTC.

This chain joins TRBV5-1 and TRBJ2-1, with TRBD2 identical over 8 bases. The CDR3 runs 15 residues. V trimming: 4 bases; J trimming: 0 bases; junction bases outside the gene matches: 3. Looked up from germline, CDR1 is SGHRS and CDR2 is YFSETQ. This CDR3 is CASSALAGSYNEQFF. The CDR3 DNA sequence: TGCGCCAGCAGCGCTCTAGCGGGCTCCTACAATGAGCAGTTCTTC.

The chain couples TRBV12-3 or TRBV12-4 to TRBJ2-5; D is possibly TRBD2 (5 bases). This CDR3 has 12 residues. Trimming pared 6 bases from V and 5 bases from J, leaving 10 bases between. The CDR3 region has the DNA TGTGCCAGCAGCCCCGGAGGCGAGACCCAGTACTTC. The encoded protein is CASSPGGETQYF.

This sequence joins TRBV6-5 and TRBJ1-1; D perhaps matches TRBD1 (6 bases). The CDR3 totals 15 residues. CDR1 and CDR2 from the germline V gene are MNHEY and SVGAGI. The V and J ends lost 5 bases and 6 bases respectively, with 19 bases between them. Here the CDR3 DNA reads TGTGCCAGCAGTCAACTACAGGGTCGGGATGCTGAAGCTTTCTTT. Amino acids: CASSQLQGRDAEAFF.